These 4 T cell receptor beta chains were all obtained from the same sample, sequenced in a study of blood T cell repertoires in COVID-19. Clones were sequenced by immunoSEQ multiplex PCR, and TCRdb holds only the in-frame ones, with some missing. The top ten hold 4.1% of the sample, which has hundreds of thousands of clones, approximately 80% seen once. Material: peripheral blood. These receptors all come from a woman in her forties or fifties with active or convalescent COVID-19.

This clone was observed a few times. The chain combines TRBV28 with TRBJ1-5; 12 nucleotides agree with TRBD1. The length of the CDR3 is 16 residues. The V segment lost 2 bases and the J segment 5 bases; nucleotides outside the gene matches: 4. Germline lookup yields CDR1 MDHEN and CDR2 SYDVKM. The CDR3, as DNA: TGTGCCAGCAGTTTAGGGACAGGGGGCATCTATCAGCCCCAGCATTTT. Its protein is CASSLGTGGIYQPQHF. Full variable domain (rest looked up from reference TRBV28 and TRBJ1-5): DVKVTQSSRYLVKRTGEKVFLECVQDMDHENMFWYRQDPGLGLRLIYFSYDVKMKEKGDIPEGYSVSREKKERFSLILESASTNQTSMYLCASSLGTGGIYQPQHFGDGTRLSIL.

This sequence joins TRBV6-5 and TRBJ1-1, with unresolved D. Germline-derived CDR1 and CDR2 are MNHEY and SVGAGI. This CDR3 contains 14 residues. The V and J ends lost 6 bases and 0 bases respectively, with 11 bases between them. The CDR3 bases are TGTGCCAGCAGAGAGAAGCGATTGAACACTGAAGCTTTCTTT. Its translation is CASREKRLNTEAFF.

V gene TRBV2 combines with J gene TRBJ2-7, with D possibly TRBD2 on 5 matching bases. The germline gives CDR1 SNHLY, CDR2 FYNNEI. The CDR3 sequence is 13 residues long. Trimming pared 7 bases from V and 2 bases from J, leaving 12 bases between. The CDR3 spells CASKSGFTYEQYF. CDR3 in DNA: TGTGCCAGCAAAAGCGGTTTTACCTACGAGCAGTACTTC.

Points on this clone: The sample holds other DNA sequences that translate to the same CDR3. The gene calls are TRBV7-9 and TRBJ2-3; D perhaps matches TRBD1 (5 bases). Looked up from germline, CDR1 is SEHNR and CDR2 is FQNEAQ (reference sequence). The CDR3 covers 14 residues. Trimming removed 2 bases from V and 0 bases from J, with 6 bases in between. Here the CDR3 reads CASSLTGSTDTQYF. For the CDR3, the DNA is TGTGCCAGCAGCTTAACAGGTAGCACAGATACGCAGTATTTT.